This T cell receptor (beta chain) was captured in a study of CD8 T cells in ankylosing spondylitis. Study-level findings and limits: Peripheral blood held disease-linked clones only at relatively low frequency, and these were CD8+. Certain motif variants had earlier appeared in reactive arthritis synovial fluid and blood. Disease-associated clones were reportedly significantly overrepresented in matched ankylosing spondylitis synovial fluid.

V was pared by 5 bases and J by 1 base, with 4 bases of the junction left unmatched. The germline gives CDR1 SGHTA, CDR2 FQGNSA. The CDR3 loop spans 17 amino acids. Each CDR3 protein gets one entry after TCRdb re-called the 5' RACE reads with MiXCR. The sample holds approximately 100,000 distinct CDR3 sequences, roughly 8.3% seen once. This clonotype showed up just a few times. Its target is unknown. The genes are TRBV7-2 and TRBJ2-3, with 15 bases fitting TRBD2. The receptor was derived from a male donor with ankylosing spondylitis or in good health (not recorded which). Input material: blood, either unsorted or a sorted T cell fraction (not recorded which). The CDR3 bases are TGTGCCAGCAGCCCCGGGACTAGCGGGGGGCGCACAGATACGCAGTATTTT. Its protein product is CASSPGTSGGRTDTQYF.